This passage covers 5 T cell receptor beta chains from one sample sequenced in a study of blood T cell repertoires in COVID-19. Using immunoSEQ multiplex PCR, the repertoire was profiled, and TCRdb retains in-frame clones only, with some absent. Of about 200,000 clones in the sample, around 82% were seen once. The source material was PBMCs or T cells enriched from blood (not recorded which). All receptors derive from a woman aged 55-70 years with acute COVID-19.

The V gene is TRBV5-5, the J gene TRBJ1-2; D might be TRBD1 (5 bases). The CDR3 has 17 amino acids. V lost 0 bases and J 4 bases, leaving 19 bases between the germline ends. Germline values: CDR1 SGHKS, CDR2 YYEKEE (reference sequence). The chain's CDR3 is CASSLGGRDFTTYGYTF. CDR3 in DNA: TGTGCCAGCAGCTTGGGGGGCAGGGACTTTACCACCTATGGCTACACCTTC. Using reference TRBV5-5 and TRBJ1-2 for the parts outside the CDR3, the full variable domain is DAGVTQSPTHLIKTRGQQVTLRCSPISGHKSVSWYQQVLGQGPQFIFQYYEKEERGRGNFPDRFSARQFPNYSSELNVNALLLGDSALYLCASSLGGRDFTTYGYTFGSGTRLTVV.

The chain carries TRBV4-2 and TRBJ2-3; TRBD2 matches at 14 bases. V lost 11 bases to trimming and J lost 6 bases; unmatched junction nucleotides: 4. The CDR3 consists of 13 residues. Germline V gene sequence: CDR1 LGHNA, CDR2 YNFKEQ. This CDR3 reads CACGTSGSDTQYF. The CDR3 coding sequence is TGTGCCTGCGGGACTAGCGGGAGTGATACGCAGTATTTT.

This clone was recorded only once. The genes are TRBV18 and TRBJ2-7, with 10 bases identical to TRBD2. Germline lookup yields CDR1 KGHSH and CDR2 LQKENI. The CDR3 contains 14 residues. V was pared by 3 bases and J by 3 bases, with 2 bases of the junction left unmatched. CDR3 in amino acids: CASSPSSGSYEQYF. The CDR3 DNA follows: TGTGCCAGCTCACCCTCTAGCGGGAGCTACGAGCAGTACTTC. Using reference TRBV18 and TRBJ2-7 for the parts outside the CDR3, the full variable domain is NAGVMQNPRHLVRRRGQEARLRCSPMKGHSHVYWYRQLPEEGLKFMVYLQKENIIDESGMPKERFSAEFPKEGPSILRIQQVVRGDSAAYFCASSPSSGSYEQYFGPGTRLTVT.

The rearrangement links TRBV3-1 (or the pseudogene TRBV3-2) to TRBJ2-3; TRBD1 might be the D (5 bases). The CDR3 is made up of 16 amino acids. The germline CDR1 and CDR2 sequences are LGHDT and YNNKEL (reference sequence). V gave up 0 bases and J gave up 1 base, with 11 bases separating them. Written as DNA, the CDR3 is TGTGCCAGCAGCCAAGAGGGGCCAACTGGCACAGATACGCAGTATTTT. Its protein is CASSQEGPTGTDTQYF.

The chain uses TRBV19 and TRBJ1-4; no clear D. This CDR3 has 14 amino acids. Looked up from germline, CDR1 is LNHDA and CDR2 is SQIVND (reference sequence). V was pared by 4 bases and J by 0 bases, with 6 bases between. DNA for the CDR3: TGTGCCAGTAGTAACTTTGCAACTAATGAAAAACTGTTTTTT. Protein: CASSNFATNEKLFF.